This T cell receptor (beta chain) was found in a study of response to subunit inactivated influenza vaccine. Overall study results and limits: Authors suggested that a seasonal influenza vaccination recruits few new T cells each time.

A single record per CDR3 protein comes from TCRdb applying MiXCR to the RT-PCR reads. The repertoire consists of 650,000 or so distinct CDR3 sequences, with approximately 15% occurring once and the leading ten covering less than 9%. On this clonotype: Its antigen is currently unknown.

V lost 5 bases and J lost 5, with 18 bases in between. From germline, CDR1 is SGHAT and CDR2 FQDESV (reference sequence). CDR3 length: 16 residues. The sequencing here drew on PBMCs from blood, taken 14 to 15 days before vaccination. This TCR was recovered from a man aged 50-60 years who received an inactivated influenza vaccine. The rearrangement links TRBV11-1 to TRBJ2-2, with a weak D call TRBD1 (6 bases). CDR3 region: CASSPDLGAGTGELFF. DNA for the CDR3: TGTGCCAGCAGCCCCGATTTGGGGGCCGGGACCGGGGAGCTGTTTTTT.